The 31 T cell receptor beta chains in this list originate from one sample, sequenced in a study of T cell repertoires in cytomegalovirus infection. Their specific antigens are unknown. TCRdb itself ran the reads through MiXCR, one entry per CDR3 protein. The profile shows about 130,000 distinct CDR3 sequences, 32% of them singletons. The input for sequencing was CD8+ T cells from cultured PBMCs, taken from culture after CMV antigen stimulation. Source of these receptors: a human donor in good health (CMV status not recorded). Some clones in this sample may be carry-over from other donors' samples.

This clonotype was seen more than once but under ten times. CDR3 sequence (DNA): TGTGCCAGCAGTTCGGGGACTAGCGGGGCCTACAATGAGCAGTTCTTC. Residues: CASSSGTSGAYNEQFF. This rearrangement joins TRBV27 to TRBJ2-1, with 13 bases identical to TRBD2. This CDR3 is built from 16 residues. Trimming cost V 4 bases and J 2 bases; bases outside gene matches: 2. Germline values: CDR1 MNHEY, CDR2 SMNVEV (reference sequence).

V gene TRBV24-1 combines with J gene TRBJ2-2, with D perhaps matching TRBD2 (5 bases). The germline V and J ends were trimmed by 5 bases and 3 bases, with 9 bases remaining between them. This CDR3 region has 14 residues. Germline-derived CDR1 and CDR2 are KGHDR and SFDVKD. The CDR3 DNA follows: TGTGCCACCAGTGCCGCGGGTCACACCGGGGAGCTGTTTTTT. This gives the protein CATSAAGHTGELFF.

The table lists this clonotype with a few counts. The chain is built from TRBV7-8 and TRBJ2-2; D possibly corresponds to TRBD1 (5 bases). The CDR3 sequence is 17 residues long. V lost 0 bases, J lost 4 bases, and 15 bases lay in between. Germline values: CDR1 SGHVS, CDR2 FQNEAQ. The DNA for the CDR3 is TGTGCCAGCAGCTTAGCGGGGCACACCTCGGGCACCGGGGAGCTGTTTTTT. This codes for CASSLAGHTSGTGELFF.

This clonotype is a singleton in its sample. CDR3 loop: CSALKRGGRQETQYF. The CDR3, as DNA: TGCAGTGCACTTAAGCGGGGGGGCCGCCAAGAGACCCAGTACTTC. This chain joins TRBV20-1 and TRBJ2-5; 10 bases are shared with TRBD2. The germline V gene has CDR1 DFQATT and CDR2 SNEGSKA (reference sequence). The CDR3 covers 15 residues. The ends lost 6 bases at V and 1 base at J; junction bases unmatched: 8.

This clonotype was counted many times. The chain couples TRBV4-1 to TRBJ1-1; tentative D call: TRBD1 (5 bases). Trimming cost V 3 bases and J 4 bases, with 27 bases left between them. CDR1 is MGHRA, CDR2 YSYEKL, per germline. The CDR3 extends over 19 amino acids. CDR3 region: CASSHPSGALISGGTEAFF. CDR3 coding DNA: TGCGCCAGCAGCCACCCTAGCGGGGCACTAATCTCGGGGGGCACTGAAGCTTTCTTT.

The genes are TRBV7-2 and TRBJ1-5; D possibly corresponds to TRBD1 (6 bases). Trimming removed 5 bases from V and 6 bases from J, with 11 bases in between. There are 13 residues in the CDR3. CDR1 SGHTA and CDR2 FQGNSA come from the germline V gene. The CDR3 sequence is CASSPRGGQPQHF. The CDR3 DNA reads TGTGCCAGCAGCCCAAGGGGGGGTCAGCCCCAGCATTTT. Together with reference TRBV7-2 and TRBJ1-5, the CDR3 gives the full variable domain: GAGVSQSPSNKVTEKGKDVELRCDPISGHTALYWYRQSLGQGLEFLIYFQGNSAPDKSGLPSDRFSAERTGGSVSTLTIQRTQQEDSAVYLCASSPRGGQPQHFGDGTRLSIL.

The chain combines TRBV16 with TRBJ1-5; 8 bases are shared with TRBD1. This CDR3 contains 16 residues. Unmatched junction bases numbered 8, after V lost 4 bases and J lost 3 bases. CDR1 is KGHSY and CDR2 is FQNENV in the germline V gene. In DNA form, the CDR3 reads TGTGCCAGCAGCCCAACGGACAGGGTTATCAATCAGCCCCAGCATTTT. Residues: CASSPTDRVINQPQHF.

This clonotype has just a few counts. The CDR3 sequence is CASGPLDSAYEQYF. CDR3 DNA sequence: TGTGCCAGCGGACCGTTGGACAGTGCCTACGAGCAGTACTTC. This chain uses TRBV6-1 with TRBJ2-7; perhaps TRBD1 as D (6 bases). The CDR3 loop spans 14 amino acids. Per germline, CDR1 MNHNS and CDR2 SASEGT. Deletions cut 8 bases from V and 2 bases from J, with 16 bases between.

This clonotype has only one observation. The chain joins TRBV5-1 to TRBJ2-7; 10 bases match TRBD2. Germline values: CDR1 SGHRS, CDR2 YFSETQ. The V and J ends lost 3 bases and 3 bases, in that order; junction bases with no gene match: 6. This CDR3 comprises 15 residues. CDR3 sequence (DNA): TGCGCCAGCAGCTATAGCGGGGGGACTTACTACGAGCAGTACTTC. Amino acid sequence: CASSYSGGTYYEQYF.

V usage is TRBV7-6 and J usage is TRBJ2-6; D is unresolved. Trimming removed 4 bases from V and 0 bases from J, with 16 bases in between. Germline V CDR1 and CDR2: SGHVS, FNYEAQ. The CDR3 has 18 amino acids. The CDR3 sequence: CASSSNPYPFSGANVLTF. DNA of the CDR3: TGTGCCAGCAGCTCGAACCCCTATCCTTTCTCTGGGGCCAACGTCCTGACTTTC.

This clonotype appeared a few times. The chain recombines TRBV6-2 or TRBV6-3 with TRBJ2-1; 9 bases are shared with TRBD1. The CDR3 sequence is 14 residues long. CDR1 MNHEY and CDR2 SVGEGT come from the germline V gene. The J segment lost 7 bases and the V segment lost 2 bases, leaving 3 bases of the junction unmatched. The CDR3 region has the DNA TGTGCCAGCAGTTACCCAGGACAGGGGAATGAGCAGTTCTTC. Amino acid sequence: CASSYPGQGNEQFF.

The chain joins TRBV20-1 to TRBJ2-5; a possible D gene is TRBD2 (6 bases). This CDR3 region has 13 residues. The germline CDR1 and CDR2 sequences are DFQATT and SNEGSKA (reference sequence). Trimming shortened V by 7 bases and J by 0 bases, and 12 bases separated the two germline ends. The CDR3 loop reads CSVLLANQETQYF. In DNA form, the CDR3 reads TGCAGTGTTTTACTAGCCAACCAAGAGACCCAGTACTTC.

This clonotype showed up just once. The chain joins TRBV28 to TRBJ2-1; the D gene is possibly TRBD1 (6 bases). The CDR3 has 15 amino acids. V was clipped by 3 bases and J by 2 bases, with 11 bases between them. Germline V gene sequence: CDR1 MDHEN, CDR2 SYDVKM. The CDR3 here is CASSLVAGAYNEQFF. CDR3 nucleotides: TGTGCCAGCAGTTTGGTGGCAGGGGCCTACAATGAGCAGTTCTTC.

This clonotype was picked up many times. The chain uses TRBV5-4 and TRBJ2-3; a weak D match, TRBD1 (5 bases). From germline, CDR1 is SGHNT and CDR2 YYREEE (reference sequence). V was shortened by 5 bases and J by 4 bases, with 14 bases between the two germline ends. The CDR3 spans 14 residues. The CDR3: CASSWGAGSDTQYF. The CDR3 coding sequence is TGTGCCAGCAGTTGGGGCGCCGGGTCAGATACGCAGTATTTT.

This clonotype turned up a few times. This chain links TRBV7-9 with TRBJ2-5; D may be TRBD2 (5 bases). The V end lost 5 bases, the J end lost 10 bases, and 17 bases lay between the germline ends. The CDR3 runs 13 residues. The germline V gene has CDR1 SEHNR and CDR2 FQNEAQ (reference sequence). The CDR3 is CASSPRRELLQYF. The DNA for the CDR3 is TGTGCCAGCAGCCCACGCCGGGAACTCCTCCAGTACTTC.

The sample holds a few counts of this clonotype. This chain joins TRBV11-3 and TRBJ1-1; tentatively, D is TRBD1 (5 bases). Trimming removed 5 bases at V and 1 base at J, with 14 bases between. CDR1 is SGHNT and CDR2 is YENEEA in the germline V gene. The CDR3 spans 15 residues. The DNA for the CDR3 is TGTGCCAGCAGCCCCGACGGGGCACCGAACACTGAAGCTTTCTTT. Translated, it gives CASSPDGAPNTEAFF.

J is TRBJ1-2 and V is TRBV19; TRBD1 might be the D (6 bases). V lost 7 bases to trimming and J lost 2 bases, with 8 bases between them. Per germline, CDR1 LNHDA and CDR2 SQIVND (reference sequence). This CDR3 has 12 amino acids. CDR3 amino acids: CASNQGNYGYTF. CDR3 nucleotides: TGTGCCAGTAATCAGGGGAACTATGGCTACACCTTC.

This clonotype was observed many times. The chain joins TRBV29-1 to TRBJ1-2, with D possibly TRBD1 on 6 matching bases. This CDR3 is built from 12 residues. V lost 3 bases and J 4 bases, leaving 9 bases between the germline ends. Germline V gene lookup returns CDR1 SQVTM and CDR2 ANQGSEA. The CDR3: CSVDRGVYGYTF. For the CDR3, the DNA is TGCAGCGTTGACAGGGGAGTCTATGGCTACACCTTC. The full variable domain, completed using reference TRBV29-1 and TRBJ1-2, is SAVISQKPSRDICQRGTSLTIQCQVDSQVTMMFWYRQQPGQSLTLIATANQGSEATYESGFVIDKFPISRPNLTFSTLTVSNMSPEDSSIYLCSVDRGVYGYTFGSGTRLTVV.

The V and J genes are TRBV6-1 and TRBJ2-7; the D is unclear. The ends were cut back, 2 bases at V and 4 bases at J, with 6 bases in the middle. CDR3 size: 12 residues. Germline loops: CDR1 MNHNS, CDR2 SASEGT. In DNA form, the CDR3 reads TGTGCCAGCAGTGAAATTCCGTACGAGCAGTACTTC. It translates to CASSEIPYEQYF.

The chain couples TRBV28 to TRBJ2-7, with D possibly being TRBD1 (5 bases). The ends were cut back, 5 bases at V and 5 bases at J, with 13 bases in the middle. The germline gives CDR1 MDHEN, CDR2 SYDVKM. The CDR3 covers 13 residues. The CDR3 protein is CASSGPQGNEQYF. The CDR3 DNA reads TGTGCCAGCAGTGGCCCTCAGGGAAACGAGCAGTACTTC.

The CDR3 region has the DNA TGTGCCAGTAGTAAGGGGAAGGGGGCCTTGCGGACCACTGAAGCTTTCTTT. Amino acid sequence: CASSKGKGALRTTEAFF. The chain joins TRBV19 to TRBJ1-1; 7 bases are shared with TRBD1. With 4 bases clipped from V and 4 bases from J, the junction kept 15 bases outside the gene matches. CDR1 LNHDA and CDR2 SQIVND come from the germline V gene (reference sequence). CDR3 length: 17 amino acids.

The chain couples TRBV5-4 to TRBJ2-1; TRBD2 matches 9 bases. Trimming cost V 1 base and J 9 bases; bases outside gene matches: 11. There are 16 residues in the CDR3. CDR1 and CDR2 (germline): SGHNT, YYREEE (reference sequence). CDR3 nucleotide sequence: TGTGCCAGCAGCTTGTACTTAGCGGGGGCCCCAAGTGAGCAGTTCTTC. This codes for CASSLYLAGAPSEQFF.

Only a few counts were recorded for this clonotype. The rearrangement uses TRBV6-2 or TRBV6-3 and TRBJ2-1; D unclear. The V gene's germline CDR1 is MNHEY and CDR2 SVGEGT. The CDR3 sequence is 16 residues long. Trimming pared 0 bases from V and 3 bases from J, leaving 12 bases between. Here the CDR3 reads CASSYSRRGGYNEQFF. CDR3 nucleotide sequence: TGTGCCAGCAGTTACTCTAGGCGAGGTGGCTACAATGAGCAGTTCTTC.

This chain joins TRBV7-2 and TRBJ2-1; 11 bases agree with TRBD2. The CDR3 consists of 17 residues. V gave up 2 bases and J gave up 5 bases; unmatched junction bases: 8. The germline gives CDR1 SGHTA, CDR2 FQGNSA. CDR3 sequence reads: CASSLTPSGGPHNEQFF. In DNA, the CDR3 is TGTGCCAGCAGCTTAACTCCTAGCGGGGGGCCACACAATGAGCAGTTCTTC. Based on the CDR3 plus reference TRBV7-2 and TRBJ2-1, the full variable domain is GAGVSQSPSNKVTEKGKDVELRCDPISGHTALYWYRQSLGQGLEFLIYFQGNSAPDKSGLPSDRFSAERTGGSVSTLTIQRTQQEDSAVYLCASSLTPSGGPHNEQFFGPGTRLTVL.

This clonotype came up once. This chain joins TRBV13 and TRBJ2-5; 7 nucleotides agree with TRBD1. The CDR3 length is 14 residues. Germline CDR1 and CDR2: PRHDT and FYEKMQ (reference sequence). Unmatched junction bases numbered 6, after V lost 5 bases and J lost 3 bases. The CDR3 sequence: CASSLSTGEETQYF. CDR3 in DNA: TGTGCCAGCAGCCTGAGCACAGGGGAAGAGACCCAGTACTTC. Filled out from reference TRBV13 and TRBJ2-5, the complete variable domain reads AAGVIQSPRHLIKEKRETATLKCYPIPRHDTVYWYQQGPGQDPQFLISFYEKMQSDKGSIPDRFSAQQFSDYHSELNMSSLELGDSALYFCASSLSTGEETQYFGPGTRLLVL.

V is TRBV27 and J is TRBJ2-1, with 8 bases that match TRBD2. J lost 7 bases, V lost 4 bases, and 6 bases had no gene match. The germline CDR1 and CDR2 sequences are MNHEY and SMNVEV (reference sequence). This CDR3 is built from 14 residues. CDR3 nucleotides: TGTGCCAGCAGTTATGGACTAGCAGTAAATGAGCAGTTCTTC. Its protein is CASSYGLAVNEQFF.

V is TRBV4-3 and J is TRBJ2-7; D is perhaps TRBD1 (6 bases). V lost 0 bases and J lost 3, with 9 bases in between. This CDR3 comprises 14 residues. The germline V gene has CDR1 LGHNA and CDR2 YSLEER. DNA of the CDR3: TGCGCCAGCAGCCAAGAGGGCAGGGGCTACGAGCAGTACTTC. This gives the protein CASSQEGRGYEQYF.

This clonotype has just a few counts. The V gene is TRBV5-8, the J gene TRBJ2-2; maybe TRBD1 (5 bases). This CDR3 has 14 amino acids. In germline, CDR1 is SGHTS, CDR2 YDEGEE. The V end lost 1 base, the J end lost 6 bases, and 10 bases lay between the germline ends. CDR3 sequence: CASSLQLRAGELFF. The DNA for the CDR3 is TGTGCCAGCAGCTTGCAGCTCAGGGCCGGGGAGCTGTTTTTT.

This clonotype was picked up one time. The genes are TRBV20-1 and TRBJ1-1; D unclear. V lost 5 bases, J lost 0 bases, and 13 bases lay in between. The CDR3 extends over 14 amino acids. The germline CDR1 and CDR2 sequences are DFQATT and SNEGSKA (reference sequence). The CDR3 nucleotides read TGCAGTGCTCCCGGGGTGACGGTGAACACTGAAGCTTTCTTT. Translating it yields CSAPGVTVNTEAFF.

There are a few counts of this clonotype. The CDR3 loop is CASSPTEGTYEQYF. The CDR3 coding sequence is TGTGCCAGCAGCCCCACAGAGGGCACCTACGAGCAGTACTTC. The V and J genes are TRBV7-8 and TRBJ2-7; D is possibly TRBD2 (5 bases). V dropped 5 bases and J dropped 2 bases, with 13 bases sitting between them. Per the germline V gene, CDR1 is SGHVS and CDR2 is FQNEAQ. The CDR3 is 14 amino acids.

This clonotype occurred a few times. The chain uses TRBV7-2 and TRBJ2-7, with D perhaps being TRBD1 or TRBD2 (5 bases each). Trimming stripped 3 bases from V and 0 bases from J, with 12 bases between. CDR1 SGHTA and CDR2 FQGNSA come from the germline V gene. The CDR3 has 15 residues. CDR3 nucleotide sequence: TGTGCCAGCAGCTTCGGGGCGGCGGCCTCCTACGAGCAGTACTTC. It translates to CASSFGAAASYEQYF.